The source of this TCR beta chain is a study of cytomegalovirus exposure and HLA in healthy donors. Study-level information: One earlier analysis, a look at around 170 million T cells, found about 100 million unique TCR beta sequences. Points from the study as a whole: It was only CMV serostatus that was available as immune exposure information. It was likely that a cluster of highly shared sequence variants was a sequencing artifact.

The count of this clone is one. Its antigen is unidentified. Germline V gene lookup returns CDR1 MNHNS and CDR2 SASEGT. After removal of 1 base from V and 5 bases from J, the junction contained 2 bases not matched to a gene. The CDR3 is made up of 14 amino acids. Primers: 60 Vbeta forward and 13 Jbeta reverse. Libraries were prepared by immunoSEQ multiplex PCR; TCRdb keeps only in-frame clonotypes and omits some of them. The sample lists around 100,000 clones, about three quarters occurring once. V gene TRBV6-1 combines with J gene TRBJ2-7; 10 positions agree with TRBD1. The TCR sequence derives from a female donor in good health and CMV-seropositive. What was sequenced was PBMCs. This CDR3 reads CASSEGQGAHEQYF. Written as DNA, the CDR3 is TGTGCCAGCAGTGAAGGACAGGGGGCGCACGAGCAGTACTTC.